The 17 T cell receptor beta chains in this list originate from one sample, sequenced in a study of T-cell memory formation after mild COVID-19. TCRdb fed the 5' RACE reads into MiXCR, producing one record per CDR3 protein. The sample consists of about 200,000 distinct CDR3 sequences, around 9.1% of them appearing once. Input material: PBMCs or a T cell subset sorted from them (not recorded which). These receptors were taken from a man aged 18 to 30 who had mild COVID-19 (a few samples of this study predate the infection). Cell type and time point are not known.

This clonotype showed up many times. The CDR3 spells CATSDAYSDGYTF. The CDR3 coding sequence is TGTGCCACCAGTGATGCCTACTCGGATGGCTACACCTTC. This sequence joins TRBV24-1 and TRBJ1-2, with D unresolved. The V end lost 3 bases, the J end lost 6 bases, and 10 bases lay between the germline ends. Germline V gives CDR1 KGHDR, CDR2 SFDVKD. The CDR3 covers 13 residues.

This sequence joins TRBV7-2 and TRBJ2-4; 9 bases agree with TRBD2. The V and J ends lost 3 bases and 6 bases, in that order; junction bases with no gene match: 0. The CDR3 consists of 13 residues. Germline V gene lookup returns CDR1 SGHTA and CDR2 FQGNSA. This CDR3 reads CASSLGLANIQYF. The CDR3 DNA reads as TGTGCCAGCAGCTTGGGACTAGCAAACATTCAGTACTTC.

This clonotype was recorded a few times. This chain joins TRBV27 and TRBJ1-2, with D tentatively TRBD1 (5 bases). With 2 bases removed from V and 7 bases from J, the gap between germline ends came to 11 bases. This CDR3 spans 13 amino acids. Germline CDR1 is MNHEY and CDR2 is SMNVEV (reference sequence). The CDR3 here is CASSLQGSGGYTF. The CDR3 coding sequence is TGTGCCAGCAGTTTACAGGGAAGCGGTGGCTACACCTTC.

There are a few counts of this clonotype. The chain is built from TRBV2 and TRBJ2-1; weak D call: TRBD2 (6 bases). CDR1 and CDR2 from the germline V gene are SNHLY and FYNNEI. The V and J ends lost 6 bases and 6 bases respectively, with 18 bases between them. The CDR3 covers 15 residues. The CDR3 nucleotides are TGTGCCAGCAGCCCCTCCGGGGCGGGGTTCAATGAGCAGTTCTTC. It is translated as CASSPSGAGFNEQFF.

At least ten counts were recorded for this clonotype. V usage is TRBV6-2 or TRBV6-3 and J usage is TRBJ2-5; 8 bases map to TRBD2. V was pared by 2 bases and J by 7 bases, with 9 bases of the junction left unmatched. The CDR3 runs to 15 residues. Germline-derived CDR1 and CDR2 are MNHEY and SVGEGT. CDR3 coding DNA: TGTGCCAGCAGTTACGCTTCTAGCGGGCCAAGGACCCAGTACTTC. The encoded protein is CASSYASSGPRTQYF.

There are many counts of this clonotype. The rearrangement links TRBV20-1 to TRBJ2-3; D may match TRBD1 or TRBD2 (5 bases each). This CDR3 is 12 amino acids long. The V and J ends lost 6 bases and 9 bases respectively, with 16 bases between them. CDR1 DFQATT and CDR2 SNEGSKA come from the germline V gene (reference sequence). The CDR3 protein is CSAPGTPLTQYF. The CDR3 DNA follows: TGCAGTGCCCCCGGGACCCCTCTGACGCAGTATTTT.

This clonotype came up many times. The chain combines TRBV12-3 or TRBV12-4 with TRBJ1-5; no firm D call. V lost 5 bases and J lost 3, with 11 bases in between. The CDR3 has 14 amino acids. DNA for the CDR3: TGTGCCAGCAGTGATGCACCTACCAATCAGCCCCAGCATTTT. This codes for CASSDAPTNQPQHF.

The rearrangement uses TRBV3-1 and TRBJ2-5; 7 bases fit TRBD2. This CDR3 comprises 15 residues. Trimming took 4 bases from V and 2 from J; bases not matched to a gene: 7. Germline CDR1 LGHDT, CDR2 YNNKEL (reference sequence). CDR3 DNA sequence: TGTGCCAGCAGCCGAAACCTAGCGGTGCAAGAGACCCAGTACTTC. It specifies CASSRNLAVQETQYF.

The chain employs TRBV15 and TRBJ1-5; the match to TRBD1 covers 7 bases. CDR3 size: 16 residues. J was trimmed by 3 bases and V by 0 bases; bases with no gene match: 5. CDR1 LNHNV and CDR2 YYDKDF come from the germline V gene (reference sequence). CDR3 nucleotides: TGTGCCACCAGCAGAGATCGCAGGGGGGACAATCAGCCCCAGCATTTT. Protein product: CATSRDRRGDNQPQHF.

The chain carries TRBV5-6 and TRBJ1-5; D is undetermined. This CDR3 has 16 residues. Germline values: CDR1 SGHDT, CDR2 YYEEEE. V was clipped by 0 bases and J by 0 bases, with 10 bases between them. CDR3 residues: CASSLGGYNSNQPQHF. CDR3 nucleotides: TGTGCCAGCAGCTTGGGCGGGTATAATAGCAATCAGCCCCAGCATTTT. Full variable domain (rest looked up from reference TRBV5-6 and TRBJ1-5): DAGVTQSPTHLIKTRGQQVTLRCSPKSGHDTVSWYQQALGQGPQFIFQYYEEEERQRGNFPDRFSGHQFPNYSSELNVNALLLGDSALYLCASSLGGYNSNQPQHFGDGTRLSIL.

In its sample, this clonotype was seen a few times. CDR3 DNA: TGCGCCAGCAGCCAAGATTCCGGGACGACCCAGTACTTC. This sequence encodes CASSQDSGTTQYF. The chain combines TRBV4-3 with TRBJ2-5; D is perhaps TRBD1 or TRBD2 (5 bases each). With 0 bases removed from V and 7 bases from J, the gap between germline ends came to 9 bases. The CDR3 runs 13 residues. Germline V gives CDR1 LGHNA, CDR2 YSLEER.

This chain connects TRBV4-1 to TRBJ2-7, with TRBD2 as a possible D gene (6 bases). Germline lookup yields CDR1 MGHRA and CDR2 YSYEKL. The CDR3 has 15 amino acids. V was trimmed by 4 bases and J by 5 bases, leaving 18 bases between them. The chain's CDR3 is CASSPRQAGGNEQYF. In DNA form, the CDR3 reads TGCGCCAGCAGCCCGCGGCAAGCGGGCGGCAACGAGCAGTACTTC.

This clonotype has ten or more counts. The chain carries TRBV4-3 and TRBJ2-4; D possibly matches TRBD1 or TRBD2 (5 bases each). Germline V gives CDR1 LGHNA, CDR2 YSLEER. This CDR3 is built from 13 residues. Between the trimmed V and J ends, which lost 4 bases and 9 bases, there was a span of 13 bases. The CDR3 reads CASSPEWGFIQYF. The CDR3 DNA sequence: TGCGCCAGCAGCCCCGAATGGGGGTTCATTCAGTACTTC.

The CDR3 here is CASSLGVGSYEQYF. The CDR3 nucleotides read TGTGCCAGCAGCTTAGGAGTAGGCTCCTACGAGCAGTACTTC. The rearrangement links TRBV7-2 to TRBJ2-7; unclear D gene. V was shortened by 1 base and J by 0 bases, with 7 bases between the two germline ends. The CDR3 is 14 amino acids. The germline V gene has CDR1 SGHTA and CDR2 FQGNSA. The complete variable domain, with remaining parts taken from reference TRBV7-2 and TRBJ2-7, reads GAGVSQSPSNKVTEKGKDVELRCDPISGHTALYWYRQSLGQGLEFLIYFQGNSAPDKSGLPSDRFSAERTGGSVSTLTIQRTQQEDSAVYLCASSLGVGSYEQYFGPGTRLTVT.

This chain connects TRBV7-2 to TRBJ2-4; the D gene is possibly TRBD2 (7 bases). There are 18 residues in the CDR3. V dropped 1 base and J dropped 0 bases, with 16 bases sitting between them. Germline V gene lookup returns CDR1 SGHTA and CDR2 FQGNSA. The CDR3 DNA follows: TGTGCCAGCAGCTTAGTTGCGGGGGCCAACCTAGCCAAAAACATTCAGTACTTC. Translation: CASSLVAGANLAKNIQYF. The full variable domain, its missing parts supplied by reference TRBV7-2 and TRBJ2-4, is GAGVSQSPSNKVTEKGKDVELRCDPISGHTALYWYRQSLGQGLEFLIYFQGNSAPDKSGLPSDRFSAERTGGSVSTLTIQRTQQEDSAVYLCASSLVAGANLAKNIQYFGAGTRLSVL.

This clonotype came up many times. The chain recombines TRBV4-3 with TRBJ2-1; D perhaps matches TRBD2 (7 bases). The CDR3 loop spans 17 amino acids. From germline, CDR1 is LGHNA and CDR2 YSLEER. V lost 0 bases, J lost 2 bases, and 14 bases lay in between. The CDR3 is CASSQDSGGLAYNEQFF. For the CDR3, the DNA is TGCGCCAGCAGCCAAGATTCGGGGGGCTTAGCCTACAATGAGCAGTTCTTC.

This clonotype showed up just a few times. The rearrangement links TRBV5-1 to TRBJ2-3; the D gene is possibly TRBD2 (5 bases). Germline CDR1 is SGHRS and CDR2 is YFSETQ. V lost 2 bases, J lost 6 bases, and 19 bases lay in between. This CDR3 region has 16 residues. DNA for the CDR3: TGCGCCAGCAGCTTTACGGGAAGGACGGCCTCGGATACGCAGTATTTT. It yields the protein CASSFTGRTASDTQYF.